The entry below describes one T cell receptor (beta chain). The data stem from a study of T-cell memory formation after mild COVID-19. In germline, CDR1 is LGHNA, CDR2 YSLEER. V shed 6 bases, J shed 7 bases, and the junction held 10 bases outside the gene matches. The CDR3 runs 15 residues. TCRdb recomputed calls from the 5' RACE reads with MiXCR, one row per CDR3 protein. The sample shows under 40,000 distinct CDR3 sequences, 7.7% of them seen only once. This sequence joins TRBV4-3 and TRBJ2-1; 9 bases are a match to TRBD2. Sequencing used PBMCs or a T cell subset sorted from them (not recorded which). The receptor was derived from a young man who had mild COVID-19 (a few samples of this study predate the infection). Cell type and time point are not known. CDR3 sequence (DNA): TGCGCCAGCAGTCCCGGGACTAGCCGAATTAATGAGCAGTTCTTC. Its translation is CASSPGTSRINEQFF.